A single sample gave rise to the 28 T cell receptor beta chains below, sequenced in a study of identical twins. TCRdb reanalysed the 5' RACE reads using MiXCR and keeps one entry per CDR3 protein. The sample shows about 530,000 distinct CDR3 sequences, roughly 15% of them seen only once. This sample also belongs to another study, concerning yellow fever vaccine responses in identical twins.

Source material: CD4+ T cells sorted from blood. These receptors were collected from a young woman in good health.

This clonotype was seen a few times. The chain is built from TRBV5-5 and TRBJ2-6; D is uncertain. Trimming left V 4 bases short and J 0 bases short, with 8 bases between. The CDR3 extends over 15 amino acids. CDR1 and CDR2 (germline): SGHKS, YYEKEE (reference sequence). CDR3 in DNA: TGTGCCAGCAGCCAACAGAGCTCTGGGGCCAACGTCCTGACTTTC. It specifies CASSQQSSGANVLTF.

This clonotype was recorded a few times. The rearrangement links TRBV29-1 to TRBJ1-1, with no clear D. This CDR3 spans 13 amino acids. CDR1 is SQVTM and CDR2 is ANQGSEA in the germline V gene. V lost 6 bases and J 1 base, leaving 12 bases between the germline ends. The CDR3 is CSVWRRGNTEAFF. The CDR3 nucleotides read TGCAGCGTGTGGCGGCGGGGGAACACTGAAGCTTTCTTT.

This clonotype was observed many times. This chain links TRBV2 with TRBJ2-5, with D perhaps TRBD1 (5 bases). In germline, CDR1 is SNHLY, CDR2 FYNNEI. The CDR3 runs to 13 residues. The V and J ends lost 7 bases and 5 bases respectively, with 14 bases between them. This CDR3 is CASKNYRIETQYF. The CDR3 DNA sequence: TGTGCCAGCAAAAACTACAGGATCGAGACCCAGTACTTC.

This clonotype appeared many times. The V call is TRBV29-1, the J call TRBJ2-7; 10 bases fit TRBD1. Trimming cost V 7 bases and J 1 base; bases outside gene matches: 4. The CDR3 has 13 amino acids. Germline assignment: CDR1 SQVTM and CDR2 ANQGSEA. The CDR3 coding sequence is TGCAGCGCCCGACAGGGGGCTTCCTACGAGCAGTACTTC. It yields the protein CSARQGASYEQYF.

The chain combines TRBV5-1 with TRBJ2-1, with D possibly being TRBD1 (5 bases). Deletions cut 4 bases from V and 9 bases from J, with 14 bases between. CDR1 and CDR2 (germline): SGHRS, YFSETQ. This CDR3 region has 13 residues. CDR3 coding DNA: TGCGCCAGCAGCCACGGCCAGGGTTTTGAGCAGTTCTTC. Translation gives CASSHGQGFEQFF.

This clonotype showed up many times. The chain links TRBV18 to TRBJ2-3, with D possibly being TRBD1 (6 bases). There are 13 residues in the CDR3. Germline V gene lookup returns CDR1 KGHSH and CDR2 LQKENI. V was cut by 3 bases and J by 7 bases, with 11 bases left in between. For the CDR3, the DNA is TGTGCCAGCTCACCGACTCAGGGGCATACGCAGTATTTT. Its translation: CASSPTQGHTQYF.

The V call is TRBV12-3 or TRBV12-4, the J call TRBJ2-3, with 9 bases matching TRBD1. The CDR3 extends over 16 amino acids. The V gene end was trimmed by 7 bases and the J gene end by 5 bases; junction bases not matched to a gene: 13. The CDR3 here is CASIRGQGWGGDTQYF. The DNA of the CDR3 is TGTGCCAGCATCCGTGGACAGGGGTGGGGGGGAGATACGCAGTATTTT.

This clonotype was seen repeatedly, ten times or more. The chain carries TRBV7-9 and TRBJ1-6, with D maybe TRBD1 (6 bases). The CDR3 is 14 amino acids. Germline CDR1 is SEHNR and CDR2 is FQNEAQ (reference sequence). V dropped 6 bases and J dropped 9 bases, with 15 bases sitting between them. The CDR3: CASREQGASSPLHF. CDR3 DNA sequence: TGTGCCAGCAGGGAACAGGGAGCAAGTTCACCCCTCCACTTT.

V usage is TRBV14 and J usage is TRBJ2-5, with D unclear. Trimming took off 3 bases at V and 7 bases at J, with 9 bases between the two ends. CDR1 is SGHDN and CDR2 is FVKESK in the germline V gene. This CDR3 has 12 residues. CDR3 nucleotides: TGTGCCAGCAGCCAGGAAGCTAGGACCCAGTACTTC. This sequence encodes CASSQEARTQYF.

The chain couples TRBV7-8 to TRBJ2-5, with D unclear. CDR3 length equals 16 residues. Germline V gene data show CDR1 as SGHVS and CDR2 as FQNEAQ. Trimming shortened V by 2 bases and J by 1 base, and 14 bases separated the two germline ends. CDR3 amino acids: CASSLPQTPIQETQYF. The CDR3 DNA reads TGTGCCAGCAGCTTACCCCAAACACCAATCCAAGAGACCCAGTACTTC.

The V and J genes are TRBV5-1 and TRBJ1-1; perhaps TRBD1 as D (6 bases). The CDR3 consists of 16 residues. Germline V CDR1 and CDR2: SGHRS, YFSETQ. The germline V and J ends were trimmed by 0 bases and 0 bases, with 12 bases remaining between them. The CDR3 sequence: CASSLAGAGMNTEAFF. CDR3 DNA: TGCGCCAGCAGCTTGGCAGGGGCCGGCATGAACACTGAAGCTTTCTTT. The full variable domain, in which reference TRBV5-1 and TRBJ1-1 provide the parts outside the CDR3, is KAGVTQTPRYLIKTRGQQVTLSCSPISGHRSVSWYQQTPGQGLQFLFEYFSETQRNKGNFPGRFSGRQFSNSRSEMNVSTLELGDSALYLCASSLAGAGMNTEAFFGQGTRLTVV.

This clonotype was observed a handful of times. The rearrangement uses TRBV10-3 and TRBJ2-2, with D perhaps matching TRBD1 or TRBD2 (6 bases each). Trimming removed 11 bases at V and 4 bases at J, with 26 bases between. Germline V lookup: CDR1 ENHRY, CDR2 SYGVKD. This CDR3 is built from 17 residues. In DNA form, the CDR3 reads TGTGCCCCTATGATGCTTCCGGGGGCGCGGAGCACCGGGGAGCTGTTTTTT. It encodes CAPMMLPGARSTGELFF.

V gene TRBV6-1 combines with J gene TRBJ1-1; D is unclear. Germline-derived CDR1 and CDR2 are MNHNS and SASEGT. Trimming took 6 bases from V and 2 from J, leaving 10 bases between them. The CDR3 covers 13 residues. The DNA of the CDR3 is TGTGCCAGCAGCACACCCACCAACACTGAAGCTTTCTTT. Translated: CASSTPTNTEAFF.

This clonotype was found a few times. This sequence joins TRBV20-1 and TRBJ1-3; D call uncertain. The CDR3 is 13 residues long. The germline V and J ends were trimmed by 8 bases and 7 bases, with 18 bases remaining between them. Germline lookup yields CDR1 DFQATT and CDR2 SNEGSKA (reference sequence). In DNA form, the CDR3 reads TGCAGTTCTCAACGAGATGGTGGGAACACCATATATTTT. It yields the protein CSSQRDGGNTIYF.

This rearrangement joins TRBV7-9 to TRBJ1-3; D perhaps matches TRBD1 (5 bases). The V gene lost 5 bases and the J gene lost 0 bases, with 11 bases spanning the gap. The CDR3 has 15 amino acids. Germline lookup yields CDR1 SEHNR and CDR2 FQNEAQ (reference sequence). CDR3 loop: CASSPGHSSGNTIYF. CDR3 sequence (DNA): TGTGCCAGCAGCCCAGGACACTCCTCTGGAAACACCATATATTTT. The whole variable domain, remainder taken from reference TRBV7-9 and TRBJ1-3, is DTGVSQNPRHKITKRGQNVTFRCDPISEHNRLYWYRQTLGQGPEFLTYFQNEAQLEKSRLLSDRFSAERPKGSFSTLEIQRTEQGDSAMYLCASSPGHSSGNTIYFGEGSWLTVV.

The chain carries TRBV11-2 and TRBJ2-2; D remains ambiguous. Trimming left V 3 bases short and J 0 bases short, with 17 bases between. CDR1 SGHAT and CDR2 FQNNGV come from the germline V gene. The CDR3 has 18 residues. Written as DNA, the CDR3 is TGTGCCAGCAGCTTCACAAGACGAACCCCAACGAACACCGGGGAGCTGTTTTTT. Encoded protein: CASSFTRRTPTNTGELFF.

This clonotype has at least ten counts. The V call is TRBV5-1, the J call TRBJ1-1; weak D call: TRBD1 (6 bases). The CDR3 consists of 15 residues. The germline V gene has CDR1 SGHRS and CDR2 YFSETQ. V gave up 0 bases and J gave up 1 base, with 10 bases separating them. The CDR3 region has the DNA TGCGCCAGCAGCTTGGTTCCGACAGGGAACACTGAAGCTTTCTTT. Its protein product is CASSLVPTGNTEAFF.

This clonotype appeared many times. This sequence joins TRBV5-1 and TRBJ1-2; 7 bases match TRBD1. The CDR3 runs 14 residues. Germline assignment: CDR1 SGHRS and CDR2 YFSETQ. V shed 5 bases and J 4 bases; nucleotides not matched to a gene: 8. This CDR3 is CASRSGTELYGYTF. In nucleotides, the CDR3 is TGCGCCAGCAGGTCCGGGACAGAGCTCTATGGCTACACCTTC.

This chain joins TRBV7-9 and TRBJ1-2, with D maybe TRBD1 (5 bases). V gave up 3 bases and J gave up 3 bases, with 14 bases separating them. The CDR3 is 15 residues long. The germline gives CDR1 SEHNR, CDR2 FQNEAQ (reference sequence). The CDR3 spells CASSFPGGGDYGYTF. The CDR3, as DNA: TGTGCCAGCAGCTTCCCCGGTGGAGGGGACTATGGCTACACCTTC.

This clonotype turned up a few times. The limits of the CDR3 on the DNA are not certain, so only TCRdb's listed CDR3 is given. V is TRBV9 and J is TRBJ1-2; the listed D gene, TRBD1, was not tested against the DNA. Germline CDR1 SGDLS, CDR2 YYNGEE. The CDR3 is made up of 13 amino acids, end residues included. CDR3 loop: CASSLVGVGSQTF.

The chain carries TRBV7-2 and TRBJ2-5, with D hard to call. The length of the CDR3 is 16 residues. V was cut by 0 bases and J by 5 bases, with 16 bases left in between. Germline V lookup: CDR1 SGHTA, CDR2 FQGNSA. CDR3 loop: CASSLAEHLVAETQYF. CDR3 coding DNA: TGTGCCAGCAGCTTAGCGGAACACCTCGTCGCGGAGACCCAGTACTTC.

The chain links TRBV24-1 to TRBJ2-3; the D is unclear. Trimming stripped 9 bases from V and 0 bases from J, with 9 bases between. This CDR3 contains 13 residues. CDR1 and CDR2 (germline): KGHDR, SFDVKD. CDR3 amino acids: CATGRASTDTQYF. The CDR3 DNA sequence: TGTGCCACCGGCCGGGCGAGCACAGATACGCAGTATTTT.

The genes are TRBV2 and TRBJ2-7; 8 bases agree with TRBD1. This CDR3 has 14 residues. Germline V gene lookup returns CDR1 SNHLY and CDR2 FYNNEI. V lost 6 bases, J lost 1 base, and 5 bases stayed unmatched. The CDR3 DNA follows: TGTGCCAGCAGGTCGGACAGGGAGTCCTACGAGCAGTACTTC. Its translation: CASRSDRESYEQYF.

This clonotype was counted a few times. The V call is TRBV27, the J call TRBJ1-6; perhaps TRBD1 as D (5 bases). Germline V gene sequence: CDR1 MNHEY, CDR2 SMNVEV (reference sequence). V gave up 8 bases and J gave up 9 bases, with 20 bases separating them. This CDR3 region has 15 residues. The DNA for the CDR3 is TGTGCCAGCGAGGGACGTATGGAAGGGAGTTCACCCCTCCACTTT. Amino acid sequence: CASEGRMEGSSPLHF.

The rearrangement uses TRBV15 and TRBJ1-5; D unresolved. This CDR3 comprises 15 residues. V dropped 0 bases and J dropped 1 base, with 7 bases sitting between them. Looked up from germline, CDR1 is LNHNV and CDR2 is YYDKDF (reference sequence). The CDR3 loop reads CATSRDPRSNQPQHF. The CDR3 DNA follows: TGTGCCACCAGCAGAGATCCCCGAAGCAATCAGCCCCAGCATTTT.

The rearrangement links TRBV10-3 to TRBJ2-7, with 8 bases identical to TRBD2. With V trimmed by 5 bases and J by 0 bases, 6 bases remained unmatched. Germline V gene lookup returns CDR1 ENHRY and CDR2 SYGVKD. The CDR3 totals 15 residues. The CDR3 DNA reads TGTGCCATCAGTTCAGGACTAGCCAGCTCCTACGAGCAGTACGTC. As protein: CAISSGLASSYEQYV.

This clonotype turned up a few times. The chain has TRBV27 and TRBJ2-3; 13 bases are a match to TRBD2. CDR3 length: 18 amino acids. The ends lost 3 bases at V and 2 bases at J; junction bases unmatched: 8. CDR1 and CDR2 (germline): MNHEY, SMNVEV (reference sequence). The CDR3 reads CASSFQRTSGGFTDTQYF. The DNA for the CDR3 is TGTGCCAGCAGTTTCCAACGGACTAGCGGGGGATTCACAGATACGCAGTATTTT.

V gene TRBV6-1 combines with J gene TRBJ2-7; 8 positions agree with TRBD2. J lost 2 bases, V lost 7 bases, and 4 bases had no gene match. Per germline, CDR1 MNHNS and CDR2 SASEGT. The CDR3 has 13 amino acids. The CDR3 here is CASNLGGAYEQYV. Written as DNA, the CDR3 is TGTGCCAGCAACCTCGGGGGGGCCTACGAGCAGTACGTC.